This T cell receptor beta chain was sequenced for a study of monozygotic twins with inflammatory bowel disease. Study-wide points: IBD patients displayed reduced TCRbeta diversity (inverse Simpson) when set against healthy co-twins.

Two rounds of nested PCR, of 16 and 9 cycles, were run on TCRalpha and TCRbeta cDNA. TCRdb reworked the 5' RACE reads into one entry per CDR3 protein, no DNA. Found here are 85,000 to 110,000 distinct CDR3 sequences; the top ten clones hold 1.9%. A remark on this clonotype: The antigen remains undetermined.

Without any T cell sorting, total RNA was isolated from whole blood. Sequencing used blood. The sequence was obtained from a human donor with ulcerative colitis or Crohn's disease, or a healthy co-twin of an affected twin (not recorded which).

CDR3 residues: CASGLAGKNEQFF. The rearrangement joins TRBV6-2 or TRBV6-3 to TRBJ2-1; the D call of TRBD2 rests on TCRdb alone, since no DNA is present to check it. The CDR3 length is 13 residues. Germline lookup yields CDR1 MNHEY and CDR2 SVGEGT.